This T cell receptor beta chain was sequenced in a study of CD8+ T cells in alopecia areata. General study results and limits: Patients displayed less clarity in TCR sharing than mice, a finding possibly related to HLA. Lesional scalp, notably in alopecia totalis/universalis, had clonality above that of normal scalp.

Treatment of the sample: oral pan-JAK inhibitor, 5-10 mg twice daily. Investigators isolated RNA and reverse transcribed it into cDNA to act as the sequencing template. Profiled with immunoSEQ multiplex PCR; TCRdb holds only in-frame clones, not every one. The sample shows about 100,000 clones, around 60% of them seen only once. Trimming pared 6 bases from V and 5 bases from J, leaving 10 bases between. The CDR3 runs 12 residues. Germline CDR1 reads MNHNY; CDR2 reads SVGAGI (reference sequence). This clone was counted only a few times. Its antigen is unidentified. The chain uses TRBV6-6 and TRBJ2-5, with D perhaps matching TRBD2 (6 bases). The TCR was taken from a human donor with alopecia areata. Material: CD8+ T cells sorted from blood, obtained at approximately week 60, from a patient treated with tofacitinib. CDR3 nucleotide sequence: TGTGCCAGCAGCGGGGGTGGGGAGACCCAGTACTTC. Its protein product is CASSGGGETQYF.